Included here is one TCR beta chain sequence, with context. Its antigen remains unidentified. Base quality data are lacking; no much larger clone is found one base away. Library construction relied on the immunoSEQ multiplex PCR assay. The multiplex PCR relied on a mix of 60 forward primers for TCR Vbeta segments and 13 reverse primers for TCR Jbeta segments. The CDR3 region of rearranged TCR beta genes was amplified from genomic DNA by a multiplex PCR assay. On the Illumina HiSeq System, the amplified TCR beta libraries were sequenced as 87-base-pair reads. Per the authors' processing: In a later analysis, tens of millions of unique TCR beta chains were counted across the 650 to 750 repertoires, and roughly 10 million of these chains were shared by at least two donors. Raw reads were error-corrected and collapsed into unique sequences with a nearest-neighbor algorithm that merged closely related sequences to remove PCR and sequencing errors. To assign V, D and J gene segments, CDR3 sequences were aligned to IMGT reference sequences. For a sequence to be retained, a match of at least six nucleotides was required to both a V gene segment and a J gene segment. Rearrangements were classified as productive when the CDR3 lacked stop codons and remained in frame with V and J, and all other rearrangements were classified as non-productive. Following IMGT convention, CDR3 was defined as the stretch from the second conserved V-encoded cysteine up to the conserved J-encoded phenylalanine. Sequences without an unambiguous match to a single V gene segment were excluded from the earlier analysis of almost 600 of the donors. An earlier analysis of over 450 of the donors classified V segments as functional when productive rearrangements were above 56.7% and as segregating when the standard deviation between donors was above 5%. To diagnose cytomegalovirus status from the catalog of TCR beta chain sequences, a statistical classification framework was built. V and J gene assignment, in a later analysis, came from comparing TCR nucleotide sequences with IMGT/GENE-DB human TR gene sequences. In a later analysis, CDR3 sequences and most-parsimonious VDJ recombination scenarios were assigned using the TCRdist pipeline. In a later analysis, every TCR beta chain was defined by the combination of its CDR3 amino acid sequence and its V-gene family, and reads without a unique V-gene family were dropped. To address suspected cross-contamination and a sequencing artifact, a later analysis removed several hundred highly shared, low-generation-probability nucleotide sequences. A later analysis calculated a clonal expansion index for each public chain from normalized within-repertoire ranks of inferred template counts. In a later analysis, generation probabilities were computed using a VDJ recombination model fitted to out-of-frame rearrangements, and the results were checked against IGoR. In a later analysis, TCR-TCR, TCR-HLA and TCR-CMV co-occurrence was scored with hypergeometric tests, and a repertoire-size bias correction was applied to TCR pairs. False discovery rates were estimated in a later analysis by permuting HLA or CMV assignments 20 times. A later analysis grouped co-occurring TCRs with DBSCAN, adding TCRdist sequence similarity when clustering within HLA-allele-positive subsets. Repertoires with fewer than 30,000 or more than 120,000 public chains, plus five repertoires with anomalous nucleotide sharing, were excluded from co-occurrence clustering. The clones in this table, taken by TCRdb from immuneACCESS, are in-frame only. Not every clone is retained; where verified, under half of the shortfall comes from an unresolved V gene, and the cause of the rest is unknown. V and J calls plus clone size are reproduced from that table; the DNA served to infer D and trimming. This sample lists roughly 98,000 clones; roughly two thirds were detected once. The ten most abundant clones make up 2% to 2.5% of the sample.

This record comes from a study of cytomegalovirus exposure and HLA in healthy donors (dated by TCRdb to the late 2010s). Regarding the research as a whole: In an earlier analysis of several hundred of the donors, roughly 300 Gb of sequence data and 90 million to 120 million unique TCR beta sequences from roughly 190 million T cells were reported. To predict cytomegalovirus infection status, the study combined high-throughput TCR immunosequencing, statistical association of individual TCRs with disease status, and machine learning. Of the 300 to 500 genotyped donors, less than 85% were placed in the genetic ancestry cluster associated with self-reported Caucasian donors. To decide whether each TCR beta V gene segment behaved as functional or pseudogenic, an earlier analysis of nearly 600 of the donors relied on high-throughput TCR beta sequencing. In addition to the first cohort of around 670 subjects, a separate validation cohort of 120 different subjects was used. On average, over 200,000 unique TCR beta nucleotide sequences were sequenced per donor among 300 to 500 genotyped donors of the cohort, with 15% to 20% of those sequences being non-productive. Every repertoire in the discovery cohort had been generated on one and the same sequencing platform. The study profiled the T cell repertoires of fewer than 850 subjects by immunosequencing and related them to cytomegalovirus serostatus. Typing coverage varied by locus: roughly 620-630 donors for A, B, C, DRB1 and DQB1; approximately 560 for DQA1; over 600 for DPA1; more than 450 for DPB1. An early release that covered around 590 HLA-typed donors contained about 300 gigabases of sequencing data and 80 million or so unique TCR sequences. Rather than using new phenotypic data, the later analysis identified candidate immune exposures from TCR beta sequences and from how often those sequences occurred across donors. To study patterns of TCR occurrence, a later analysis re-analyzed previously published TCR beta repertoires from around 700 donors and added high-resolution HLA genotyping. Donor age, sex, ethnicity and CMV serostatus were compiled together with the repertoire data. Because of strong linkage in the cohort, 5 or 6 DR-DQ haplotypes were treated as single units for association and clustering. A later genetic analysis took genome-wide SNP genotypes for about three fifths of the 666 donors and used that subset as a discovery cohort. The study aimed to test whether signatures of past pathogen exposure could be identified by cataloging public T cell receptors. HLA typing covered class I and class II loci at four-digit resolution.

According to the germline V gene, CDR1 reads MNHNS and CDR2 reads SASEGT. V sheds 8 bases and J sheds 5 bases, leaving 12 bases between their ends. The CDR3 has 13 amino acids, counting the end cysteine and phenylalanine. The DNA shown is the 39-base CDR3, in frame from base 1. The cohort comprised around 690 healthy bone marrow donors. At the time of sampling, every cohort member was nominally healthy, though immune exposures that went unrecorded were likely present. The donor was CMV seronegative and was included in the group of several hundred seronegative cohort members. Each donor provided a peripheral blood sample, and peripheral blood mononuclear cells were used for TCR beta sequencing. Genomic DNA was extracted from the blood cell samples with the Qiagen DNeasy Blood Extraction Kit. General study outcomes and caveats: The sequencing pipeline was judged likely to have produced a cluster of highly shared sequence variants as a technical artifact. In a later analysis, some 18,000 TCR beta sequences were associated with specific HLA alleles at a false discovery rate of 0.05. Most CMV-associated TCR beta chains appeared to be HLA-restricted in a later analysis, and the HLA associations seemed to be driven largely by CMV exposure. Across donors, most TCR sequences were observed very rarely, whereas some public TCRs were present in many individuals. The classifier was reported to diagnose cytomegalovirus status with high specificity and sensitivity in both the original cohort and the validation cohort. HLA typing was unavailable for some donors at each locus, so association tests used only the typed subset. An association between a missense DCLRE1C variant and V-gene and J-gene trimming of TCR beta chains was found in a later genetic analysis and replicated in an independent cohort. In a later analysis, HLA-associated TCR beta chains were found to be more clonally expanded and to have lower generation probabilities than equally common non-associated chains. According to the authors, the approach could potentially be generalized to other disease states and immunological phenotypes. Because counts were too low, 15 or so rarely observed V segments, including chromosome 9 orphons, were excluded from the earlier analysis of 587 of the donors. Roughly uniform sequencing depth across donors was assumed in presence/absence analyses, although this assumption may not hold. Linkage disequilibrium might explain the correlated functional status among segregating V segments, but an unknown experimental factor could not be excluded. The cohort was sequenced for TCR beta chains only, and without alpha or paired-chain data the features that could be detected were limited. Some IMGT-functional V segments, including TRBV6-2 and TRBV6-3, could not be distinguished by the 87-base-pair reads and were therefore excluded. A few of the identified cytomegalovirus-associated TCR beta chains were confirmed in vitro to be specific for cytomegalovirus antigens. Broadly in line with IMGT annotations, most TCR beta V segments showed up in productive rearrangements about 87% or about 30% of the time in an earlier analysis of 587 of the donors. In the study, approximately 150 TCR beta chains were listed as associated with cytomegalovirus. Immune exposure information for the cohort was limited to CMV serostatus. According to a later analysis, parvovirus B19, influenza, CMV and Epstein-Barr virus appeared linked to several top co-occurrence clusters. A later genetic analysis reported fewer N-insertions in productive TCRs among donors in an Asian-associated ancestry cluster than the roughly 720-donor mean. According to a later analysis, TCR association rates differed among HLA loci, with DRB1 alleles showing the most associated TCRs and HLA-C alleles showing the fewest. A further reported finding was that TCR beta sequences accurately predicted the HLA-A and HLA-B alleles for most subjects in the first cohort. When HLA alleles, especially DR and DQ, strongly co-occurred, attributing TCR associations to individual alleles was difficult.

The sequence joins TRBV6-1 to TRBJ1-4; the D region possibly corresponds to TRBD1 (6 bases align). Input material: PBMCs. The TCR comes from a man in his fifties or sixties in good health and CMV-seronegative. The CDR3 region: CASHRVWNEKLFF. The DNA sequence is TGTGCCAGCCACAGGGTCTGGAATGAAAAACTGTTTTTT.